Listed below are T cell receptor beta chains from one sample, sequenced in a study of T cell responses to AZD1222 COVID-19 vaccine. The table came from immunoSEQ multiplex PCR; TCRdb's copy has only in-frame clones and leaves some out. Among under 150,000 clones listed, about 89% were seen once. The material was peripheral blood, obtained on day 0 of MenACWY control vaccination. The receptors derive from an adult in good health. Both conserved end residues are part of each CDR3. D genes are given only for firm matches. Rows give clone size only sometimes, using once, few, many, or a class for an expanded clone.

TRBJ1-3	-	-	TRBV6-5	TGTGCCAGCAGTTACTCGGTGGGGTACTCTGGAAACACCATATATTTT	CASSYSVGYSGNTIYF
TRBJ2-5	-	few	TRBV5-1	TGCGCCAGCAGCTTGGATCGCCAGAGGGGAGAGACCCAGTACTTC	CASSLDRQRGETQYF
TRBJ2-3	-	-	TRBV11-2	TGTGCCAGCAGCTCAGGTCCCTTCACTACAGATACGCAGTATTTT	CASSSGPFTTDTQYF
TRBJ2-1	-	few	TRBV4-2	TGTGCCAGCAGCCAAGATAAATCCAGAATCTTCAATGAGCAGTTCTTC	CASSQDKSRIFNEQFF
TRBJ2-5	-	-	TRBV5-5	TGTGCCAGCAGCTTGGCCCCCGGGGGCGAGACCCAGTACTTC	CASSLAPGGETQYF
TRBJ2-5	TRBD1	once	TRBV10-3	TGTGCCATCAGTTGGACAGGGGAGACCCAGTACTTC	CAISWTGETQYF
TRBJ1-2	TRBD1	-	TRBV27	TGTGCCAGCAGCCAGGGACAGGGGCCTTATGGCTACACCTTC	CASSQGQGPYGYTF
TRBJ2-1	TRBD1	-	TRBV7-2	TGTGCCAGCAGCCGGGACAGGAACTCCTACAATGAGCAGTTCTTC	CASSRDRNSYNEQFF
TRBJ1-2	-	-	TRBV6-2/TRBV6-3	TGTGCCAGCAGCCCAATCGGGACCGCCGTCACGGGCTATGGCTACACCTTC	CASSPIGTAVTGYGYTF
TRBJ1-2	-	-	TRBV27	TGTGCCAGCAGTGGGATCTGGGAGTTGGGGGGCTACACCTTC	CASSGIWELGGYTF
TRBJ2-7	TRBD2	-	TRBV11-2	TGTGCCAGCAGCTTACAGCGGGAGGAGGACGAGCAGTACTTC	CASSLQREEDEQYF
TRBJ2-1	TRBD1	-	TRBV15	TGTGCCACCAGCAGAGAGGGACAGCGTCAGTACAATGAGCAGTTCTTC	CATSREGQRQYNEQFF
TRBJ2-7	-	-	TRBV7-8	TGTGCCAGCAGCTCCCGGGACTACGAGCAGTACTTC	CASSSRDYEQYF
TRBJ1-1	-	-	TRBV10-3	TGTGCCATCAGTGAGTCGACCGTGCAGGCTGAAGCTTTCTTT	CAISESTVQAEAFF
TRBJ2-3	-	-	TRBV3-1/TRBV3-2	TGTGCCAGCAGCTCCAGAGGTGCAGATACGCAGTATTTT	CASSSRGADTQYF
TRBJ1-1	-	few	TRBV6-5	TGTGCCAGCAGTTACAGGAATGAAGCTTTCTTT	CASSYRNEAFF
TRBJ2-7	TRBD2	-	TRBV6-5	TGTGCCAGCAATCCGACTAGCGGGGGGAATGGGCAGTACTTC	CASNPTSGGNGQYF
TRBJ1-1	-	-	TRBV27	TGTGCCAGCAGTCCTCTCAGGGCAGAGAACACTGAAGCTTTCTTT	CASSPLRAENTEAFF
TRBJ2-2	-	-	TRBV6-5	TGTGCCAGCAGTTACGAATTCATCCCCGGGGAGCTGTTTTTT	CASSYEFIPGELFF
TRBJ1-2	TRBD1	-	TRBV9	TGTGCCAGCAGCGTAGGAACAGGGGGGAATAACTATGGCTACACCTTC	CASSVGTGGNNYGYTF
TRBJ1-1	-	-	TRBV10-2	TGCGCCAGCAGTGCGGTAGGGTATAATGAAGCTTTCTTT	CASSAVGYNEAFF
TRBJ1-1	-	-	TRBV24-1	TGTGCCACGCTTCTCAGGTCTGAAGCTTTCTTT	CATLLRSEAFF
TRBJ2-7	TRBD1	few	TRBV18	TGTGCCAGCTCACCAGGACAGGGCCCGTCCTACGAGCAGTACTTC	CASSPGQGPSYEQYF
TRBJ2-7	-	-	TRBV20-1	TGCAGTGCTTTAAAGAGTCGGGAGCAGTACTTC	CSALKSREQYF
TRBJ1-2	-	-	TRBV5-4	TGTGCCAGCAGCTTGAAGGGACTCGGGGGCTACACCTTC	CASSLKGLGGYTF
TRBJ1-2	-	-	TRBV7-9	TGTGCCAGCAGCCCCTCAGGGAGCGATGGCTACACCTTC	CASSPSGSDGYTF
TRBJ1-6	-	-	TRBV14	TGTGCCAGCAGCCAAAAGGGGGGCTTAGGATCACCCCTCCACTTT	CASSQKGGLGSPLHF
TRBJ1-2	-	-	TRBV14	TGTGCCAGCAGCCCCCTATTCGGGAATGGCTACACCTTC	CASSPLFGNGYTF
TRBJ2-1	TRBD1	-	TRBV9	TGTGCCAGCAGCGCCGGGACAGGCTACAATGAGCAGTTCTTC	CASSAGTGYNEQFF
TRBJ2-1	-	-	TRBV6-1	TGTGCCAGCAGTGAAGCTTGGGTGGGGGCTTACAATGAGCAGTTCTTC	CASSEAWVGAYNEQFF
TRBJ1-2	-	-	TRBV28	TGTGCCAGCAGTTTATCAGGGGCCAAATGGGGCTACACCTTC	CASSLSGAKWGYTF
TRBJ1-4	-	-	TRBV5-6	TGTGCCAGCAGCTTTAAGTGGACTAATGAAAAACTGTTTTTT	CASSFKWTNEKLFF
TRBJ1-1	-	-	TRBV12-3/TRBV12-4	TGTGCCAGCAGTCGACAGCGTAGGGCTTTCTTT	CASSRQRRAFF
TRBJ2-7	-	-	TRBV10-2	TGCGCCAGCAGTGACACAGACCCGGTTGGGTACTTC	CASSDTDPVGYF
TRBJ1-1	TRBD1	-	TRBV10-3	TGTGCCATCAGTCGGGACAGGGGTATGAACACTGAAGCTTTCTTT	CAISRDRGMNTEAFF
TRBJ1-1	TRBD1	-	TRBV5-5	TGTGCCAGCAGCAATCAGGGGGCGCTGGTCACTGAAGCTTTCTTT	CASSNQGALVTEAFF
TRBJ1-5	-	-	TRBV28	TGTGCCAGCAGTTTAATTTGGCAGCCCCAGCATTTT	CASSLIWQPQHF
TRBJ1-2	TRBD1	-	TRBV29-1	TGCAGCGTTGATACAGGGGGAGGCTACACCTTC	CSVDTGGGYTF
TRBJ1-1	-	few	TRBV27	TGTGCCAGCAGTTTGGGTTCTGGGGGCACTGAAGCTTTCTTT	CASSLGSGGTEAFF
TRBJ2-2	-	-	TRBV12-3/TRBV12-4	TGTGCCAGCAGGAGGGTAACCGGGGAGCTGTTTTTT	CASRRVTGELFF
TRBJ2-3	-	-	TRBV7-2	TGTGCCAGCAGCTTAAGTACTCCTATCTTGAATTTT	CASSLSTPILNF
TRBJ2-1	TRBD2	-	TRBV5-1	TGCGCCAGCAGCCCACCAACTAGCGGCTCCTACAATGAGCAGTTCTTC	CASSPPTSGSYNEQFF
TRBJ1-6	-	-	TRBV9	TGTGCCAGCAGCGTCGGGGGCGACAATTCACCCCTCCACTTT	CASSVGGDNSPLHF
TRBJ2-1	-	-	TRBV5-6	TGTGCCAGCAGCTTGGTAACTAGGAGGAATGAGCAGTTCTTC	CASSLVTRRNEQFF
TRBJ1-6	TRBD1	-	TRBV4-1	TGCGCCAGCAGCTCACCTACGACAGGGCTGGGTTCACCCCTCCACTTT	CASSSPTTGLGSPLHF
TRBJ1-2	-	-	TRBV6-2/TRBV6-3	TGTGCCAGCAGTACACTCGGGGCAGAAGACGTTTATGGCTACACCTTC	CASSTLGAEDVYGYTF
TRBJ2-1	TRBD1	-	TRBV10-2	TGCGCCTCCCGAGGGGGCAGCTCCTACAATGAGCAGTTCTTC	CASRGGSSYNEQFF
TRBJ1-1	-	-	TRBV9	TGTGCCAGCAGCGTTTCCTCAGTAGGCACTGAAGCTTTCTTT	CASSVSSVGTEAFF
TRBJ2-1	-	-	TRBV24-1	TGTGCCACCAGTGATCACAGGAACAATGAGCAGTTCTTC	CATSDHRNNEQFF
TRBJ2-6	-	-	TRBV27	TGTGCCAGCAGTCTCTCTGGGGCCAACGTCCTGACTTTC	CASSLSGANVLTF